The 6 T cell receptor beta chains below come from one sample, sequenced in a study of blood T cell repertoires in COVID-19. TCRdb keeps only in-frame clones here, not all; method: immunoSEQ multiplex PCR. This table has 150,000 to 200,000 clones, 84% appearing once. Sequenced: peripheral blood. These receptors were obtained from a woman in her 70s with COVID-19, enrolled during active disease.

The chain is built from TRBV29-1 and TRBJ1-2; D ambiguous. The germline CDR1 and CDR2 sequences are SQVTM and ANQGSEA. Trimming took off 7 bases at V and 7 bases at J, with 7 bases between the two ends. This CDR3 has 9 residues. The CDR3 loop reads CSGGPGYTF. CDR3 nucleotides: TGCAGCGGAGGCCCTGGCTACACCTTC. Variable domain in full (rest from reference TRBV29-1 and TRBJ1-2): SAVISQKPSRDICQRGTSLTIQCQVDSQVTMMFWYRQQPGQSLTLIATANQGSEATYESGFVIDKFPISRPNLTFSTLTVSNMSPEDSSIYLCSGGPGYTFGSGTRLTVV.

This chain links TRBV6-6 with TRBJ2-2; D is perhaps TRBD1 (5 bases). CDR1 is MNHNY, CDR2 SVGAGI, per germline (reference sequence). V gave up 5 bases and J gave up 6 bases, with 16 bases separating them. There are 15 residues in the CDR3. CDR3 loop: CASSKSGMAAGELFF. DNA of the CDR3: TGTGCCAGCAGTAAATCAGGGATGGCAGCCGGGGAGCTGTTTTTT.

This clone was recorded once. The rearrangement links TRBV12-3 or TRBV12-4 to TRBJ2-1, with D maybe TRBD1 (5 bases). V was shortened by 9 bases and J by 3 bases, with 12 bases between the two germline ends. The CDR3 is 13 residues long. The CDR3 loop is CASPTAYYNEQFF. The CDR3 DNA reads TGTGCCAGTCCGACAGCCTACTACAATGAGCAGTTCTTC.

The V gene is TRBV6-5, the J gene TRBJ1-4, with TRBD1 matching over 7 bases. Germline V gene data show CDR1 as MNHEY and CDR2 as SVGAGI. This CDR3 spans 14 amino acids. V lost 0 bases, J lost 10 bases, and 5 bases stayed unmatched. CDR3 protein: CASSYSEGAGKLFF. CDR3 in DNA: TGTGCCAGCAGTTACTCAGAGGGGGCTGGAAAACTGTTTTTT.

This chain uses TRBV7-2 with TRBJ1-2, with a possible D match to TRBD1 (5 bases). Germline lookup yields CDR1 SGHTA and CDR2 FQGNSA. The CDR3 contains 13 residues. The germline V and J ends were trimmed by 4 bases and 5 bases, with 11 bases remaining between them. The CDR3 loop is CASSSPGGYGYTF. CDR3 bases: TGTGCCAGCAGCTCTCCGGGGGGGTATGGCTACACCTTC.

The chain uses TRBV10-3 and TRBJ1-4, with 11 bases fitting TRBD1. CDR3 length: 17 residues. V trimming: 4 bases; J trimming: 10 bases; junction bases outside the gene matches: 14. The germline V gene has CDR1 ENHRY and CDR2 SYGVKD. For the CDR3, the DNA is TGTGCCATCAGTGCCCCAGTGGGGGACAGGGGGAAAGGAAAACTGTTTTTT. This encodes CAISAPVGDRGKGKLFF.